Below are 30 T cell receptor beta chains sequenced from a single sample in a study of shared clonotypes between healthy human individuals. Using immunoSEQ multiplex PCR, the repertoire was profiled, and TCRdb retains in-frame clones only, with some absent. The table shows 950,000 to 1,200,000 clones, with approximately 80% occurring only once. The sequenced sample consisted of memory CD4+ T cells from PBMCs. The sample's subset: CD45RA-negative fraction. The receptors originated from a man younger than 30 in good health. Some clones in this sample may be carry-over from other donors' samples.

In this sample, this clone turned up many times. The same CDR3 arises from other DNA sequences in this sample as well. The chain has TRBV25-1 and TRBJ1-1; D is uncertain. Germline CDR1 reads MGHDK; CDR2 reads SYGVNS. V was trimmed by 1 base and J by 4 bases, leaving 13 bases between them. CDR3 size: 15 residues. CDR3 amino acids: CASSEWNLGSTEAFF. In DNA, the CDR3 is TGTGCCAGCAGTGAATGGAATCTGGGTTCCACTGAAGCTTTCTTT.

The chain has TRBV18 and TRBJ2-7; no clear D. Trimming removed 2 bases from V and 4 bases from J, with 15 bases in between. The CDR3 consists of 15 residues. Germline V gene lookup returns CDR1 KGHSH and CDR2 LQKENI. The CDR3 coding sequence is TGTGCCAGCTCACCAGGGCAGGTGGCTGTATACGAGCAGTACTTC. Protein: CASSPGQVAVYEQYF.

This clone was seen repeatedly, ten times or more. This chain joins TRBV28 and TRBJ1-6, with D possibly matching TRBD1 (6 bases). V lost 6 bases to trimming and J lost 6 bases, with 15 bases between them. There are 15 residues in the CDR3. Germline values: CDR1 MDHEN, CDR2 SYDVKM. In DNA form, the CDR3 reads TGTGCCAGCAGGTCGGACAGCACGGGTAATTCACCCCTCCACTTT. Translating gives CASRSDSTGNSPLHF.

The CDR3: CASSITGTGVGEQYF. In nucleotides, the CDR3 is TGTGCCAGCTCCATAACCGGGACAGGGGTCGGCGAGCAGTACTTC. This rearrangement joins TRBV2 to TRBJ2-7; 10 positions agree with TRBD1. The germline V gene encodes CDR1 SNHLY and CDR2 FYNNEI. The CDR3 sequence is 15 residues long. The V segment lost 8 bases and the J segment 6 bases; nucleotides outside the gene matches: 13.

The chain combines TRBV27 with TRBJ2-1; TRBD2 matches 7 bases. Per germline, CDR1 MNHEY and CDR2 SMNVEV (reference sequence). This CDR3 is built from 15 residues. V gave up 8 bases and J gave up 4 bases; unmatched junction bases: 11. The CDR3 region is CASGLEASGYNEQFF. The CDR3, as DNA: TGTGCCAGCGGCCTGGAGGCTAGCGGTTACAATGAGCAGTTCTTC.

The V call is TRBV6-6, the J call TRBJ1-5; 8 bases agree with TRBD1. This CDR3 spans 16 amino acids. In germline, CDR1 is MNHNY, CDR2 SVGAGI (reference sequence). V gave up 4 bases and J gave up 2 bases; unmatched junction bases: 7. Written as DNA, the CDR3 is TGTGCCAGCAGTTCCCAGGGGGCGCGGGGCAATCAGCCCCAGCATTTT. It codes for CASSSQGARGNQPQHF.

The gene calls are TRBV5-1 and TRBJ2-5; D possibly matches TRBD1 or TRBD2 (5 bases each). The germline V and J ends were trimmed by 0 bases and 6 bases, with 24 bases remaining between them. The CDR3 is made up of 18 amino acids. Germline CDR1 is SGHRS and CDR2 is YFSETQ. The chain's CDR3 is CASSLGRDGGSGVQTQYF. Written as DNA, the CDR3 is TGCGCCAGCAGCTTGGGTCGGGACGGCGGTTCGGGTGTTCAGACCCAGTACTTC.

The V call is TRBV6-5, the J call TRBJ2-4; 7 bases map to TRBD2. The V gene end was trimmed by 4 bases and the J gene end by 0 bases; junction bases not matched to a gene: 3. Germline V gene sequence: CDR1 MNHEY, CDR2 SVGAGI. The CDR3 is 15 residues long. The CDR3 nucleotides read TGTGCCAGCAGTTCGACTAGCTTAGCCAAAAACATTCAGTACTTC. It codes for CASSSTSLAKNIQYF.

V is TRBV6-1 and J is TRBJ2-3, with TRBD2 as a possible D gene (5 bases). CDR3 size: 13 residues. From germline, CDR1 is MNHNS and CDR2 SASEGT. Between the trimmed V and J ends, which lost 1 base and 6 bases, there was a span of 8 bases. CDR3 loop: CASSEGWEDTQYF. CDR3 nucleotide sequence: TGTGCCAGCAGTGAAGGGTGGGAGGATACGCAGTATTTT.

This chain links TRBV6-6 with TRBJ2-7; 12 bases are a match to TRBD2. Germline V CDR1 and CDR2: MNHNY, SVGAGI (reference sequence). V shed 10 bases and J 6 bases; nucleotides not matched to a gene: 13. This CDR3 has 15 amino acids. In nucleotides, the CDR3 is TGTGCCACCACCCTAGCGGGAGGGCCGAAAAGCGAGCAGTACTTC. This codes for CATTLAGGPKSEQYF.

V usage is TRBV7-9 and J usage is TRBJ1-2; 8 nucleotides align to TRBD1. Germline loops: CDR1 SEHNR, CDR2 FQNEAQ (reference sequence). With V trimmed by 1 base and J by 3 bases, 7 bases remained unmatched. The CDR3 runs 16 residues. The CDR3 nucleotides read TGTGCCAGCAGCTTAGGGCAGACAGGGGCTGACTATGGCTACACCTTC. Translation gives CASSLGQTGADYGYTF.

The chain is built from TRBV18 and TRBJ1-3; 11 nucleotides match TRBD1. Trimming took 2 bases from V and 1 from J; bases not matched to a gene: 4. Germline loops: CDR1 KGHSH, CDR2 LQKENI. The CDR3 has 17 amino acids. In nucleotides, the CDR3 is TGTGCCAGCTCACCAGGACAGGGGGCTCTATCTGGAAACACCATATATTTT. This codes for CASSPGQGALSGNTIYF.

The chain employs TRBV19 and TRBJ1-5; unclear D gene. The CDR3 has 15 amino acids. V was shortened by 5 bases and J by 0 bases, with 11 bases between the two germline ends. Per germline, CDR1 LNHDA and CDR2 SQIVND (reference sequence). DNA of the CDR3: TGTGCCAGTAGTCGGAAGGTTTATAGCAATCAGCCCCAGCATTTT. It yields the protein CASSRKVYSNQPQHF.

Notes on this clone: It is likely a read error: a sequence one base away is far more abundant. Likely a read error: the CDR3 ends without its conserved phenylalanine or tryptophan. The V call is TRBV6-1, the J call TRBJ2-6, with D possibly TRBD2 on 5 matching bases. CDR1 and CDR2 (germline): MNHNS, SASEGT. The CDR3 sequence is 16 residues long. With 2 bases removed from V and 0 bases from J, the gap between germline ends came to 8 bases. Written as DNA, the CDR3 is TGTGCCAGCAGTGAATTGGACTTCTCTGGGGCCAACGTCCTGACTTCC. Its protein product is CASSELDFSGANVLTS.

The chain combines TRBV5-1 with TRBJ2-5; no clear D gene. The V and J ends lost 1 base and 6 bases respectively, with 13 bases between them. CDR1 and CDR2 (germline): SGHRS, YFSETQ. The CDR3 covers 14 residues. The CDR3 DNA reads TGCGCCAGCAGCTTGAGGCAGAGTGACCAGACCCAGTACTTC. Its protein product is CASSLRQSDQTQYF.

The genes are TRBV6-1 and TRBJ2-1; possible D gene TRBD2, 6 bases. V lost 8 bases and J 9 bases, leaving 20 bases between the germline ends. Germline assignment: CDR1 MNHNS and CDR2 SASEGT. The CDR3 totals 14 residues. The CDR3 reads CASSREGRGGEQFF. CDR3 bases: TGTGCCAGCTCACGGGAAGGGCGGGGAGGTGAGCAGTTCTTC.

The chain uses TRBV19 and TRBJ1-3; D is unresolved. This CDR3 contains 13 residues. The germline V gene encodes CDR1 LNHDA and CDR2 SQIVND (reference sequence). V lost 7 bases and J 2 bases, leaving 9 bases between the germline ends. The chain's CDR3 is CASNLRTGNTIYF. DNA for the CDR3: TGTGCCAGTAACCTCCGGACTGGAAACACCATATATTTT.

The V and J genes are TRBV28 and TRBJ2-7; 16 bases line up with TRBD2. J gave up 1 base and V 3 bases, and 18 bases lay outside the gene matches. The CDR3 runs to 22 residues. Germline V gene sequence: CDR1 MDHEN, CDR2 SYDVKM. The DNA for the CDR3 is TGTGCCAGCAGTTTCCCCCTCTCCGGGACTAGCGGGAGGGCCGATGTTTCCTACGAGCAGTACTTC. It yields the protein CASSFPLSGTSGRADVSYEQYF.

The rearrangement uses TRBV4-1 and TRBJ2-3, with a possible D match to TRBD1 (6 bases). From germline, CDR1 is MGHRA and CDR2 YSYEKL. Deletions cut 6 bases from V and 5 bases from J, with 18 bases between. The CDR3 runs to 15 residues. The CDR3 reads CASRRTDLLGDTQYF. In nucleotides, the CDR3 is TGCGCCAGCAGACGGACAGACCTATTGGGAGATACGCAGTATTTT.

The J gene is TRBJ2-2, the V gene TRBV7-2; 10 nucleotides align to TRBD2. Germline assignment: CDR1 SGHTA and CDR2 FQGNSA. This CDR3 region has 17 residues. The V and J ends lost 4 bases and 5 bases, in that order; junction bases with no gene match: 10. This CDR3 reads CASSSIAGGARTGELFF. CDR3 bases: TGTGCCAGCAGCTCTATAGCGGGAGGAGCGCGGACCGGGGAGCTGTTTTTT.

This sequence joins TRBV30 and TRBJ1-5; 9 bases agree with TRBD1. Germline assignment: CDR1 GTSNPN and CDR2 SVGIG (reference sequence). The V gene end was trimmed by 5 bases and the J gene end by 0 bases; junction bases not matched to a gene: 11. The CDR3 sequence is 17 residues long. The CDR3 protein is CAWGPGQGFYSNQPQHF. The CDR3 DNA sequence: TGTGCCTGGGGGCCGGGACAGGGATTTTATAGCAATCAGCCCCAGCATTTT.

The rearrangement uses TRBV6-6 and TRBJ1-1, with 7 nucleotides matching TRBD1. The germline V gene has CDR1 MNHNY and CDR2 SVGAGI (reference sequence). This CDR3 spans 14 amino acids. The ends lost 2 bases at V and 5 bases at J; junction bases unmatched: 5. The CDR3 loop is CASSYEGARTEAFF. DNA for the CDR3: TGTGCCAGCAGTTACGAGGGGGCGAGAACTGAAGCTTTCTTT.

The chain uses TRBV19 and TRBJ1-2, with 8 bases fitting TRBD1. The germline V gene encodes CDR1 LNHDA and CDR2 SQIVND (reference sequence). J was trimmed by 4 bases and V by 5 bases; bases with no gene match: 9. The CDR3 contains 15 residues. The CDR3 loop reads CASSPDRGLGYGYTF. The DNA for the CDR3 is TGTGCCAGTAGTCCCGACAGGGGATTGGGCTATGGCTACACCTTC.

The J gene is TRBJ1-2, the V gene TRBV28, with 11 bases aligning to TRBD1. Germline CDR1 and CDR2: MDHEN and SYDVKM. The V gene end was trimmed by 5 bases and the J gene end by 7 bases; junction bases not matched to a gene: 12. The CDR3 has 16 residues. Here the CDR3 reads CASSPARTGGAGGYTF. CDR3 nucleotide sequence: TGTGCCAGCAGTCCCGCTCGGACAGGGGGCGCAGGTGGCTACACCTTC.

In this sample, this clone turned up a few times. At the DNA level, this CDR3 is encoded by other sequences in the same sample as well. The chain couples TRBV5-1 to TRBJ2-3; maybe TRBD2 (6 bases). The CDR3 is 15 residues long. The germline V gene encodes CDR1 SGHRS and CDR2 YFSETQ. Trimming took off 0 bases at V and 1 base at J, with 9 bases between the two ends. The CDR3 sequence: CASSLAGGGTDTQYF. CDR3 in DNA: TGCGCCAGCAGCTTGGCCGGGGGAGGCACAGATACGCAGTATTTT.

This clone was observed a single time. The V gene is TRBV15, the J gene TRBJ2-2; 9 bases map to TRBD2. Germline CDR1 reads LNHNV; CDR2 reads YYDKDF (reference sequence). Trimming removed 5 bases from V and 4 bases from J; junction bases left unmatched: 8. The CDR3 is 16 residues long. The CDR3 nucleotides are TGTGCCACCAGCTTCGCGGGAGGGCCGGGCACCGGGGAGCTGTTTTTT. Its translation: CATSFAGGPGTGELFF.

This rearrangement joins TRBV7-3 to TRBJ2-1; perhaps TRBD2 as D (6 bases). V lost 7 bases to trimming and J lost 2 bases, with 9 bases between them. This CDR3 has 13 amino acids. Germline CDR1 is SGHTA and CDR2 is FQGTGA. The CDR3 reads CASKEGPYNEQFF. The CDR3 DNA reads TGTGCCAGCAAGGAGGGACCCTACAATGAGCAGTTCTTC.

As concerns this clone: Within the sample, other DNA sequences also encode this same CDR3. The chain couples TRBV30 to TRBJ2-5; D remains unclear. CDR1 GTSNPN and CDR2 SVGIG come from the germline V gene (reference sequence). The CDR3 covers 11 residues. V was cut by 3 bases and J by 3 bases, with 5 bases left in between. As DNA, the CDR3 is TGTGCCTGGAGAGCCGAAGAGACCCAGTACTTC. Translating gives CAWRAEETQYF.

The chain is built from TRBV14 and TRBJ2-5; 13 bases match TRBD2. This CDR3 spans 15 amino acids. After removal of 4 bases from V and 5 bases from J, the junction contained 4 bases not matched to a gene. Germline V CDR1 and CDR2: SGHDN, FVKESK. The CDR3 DNA sequence: TGTGCCAGCAGCCCGACTAGCGGGAGGAGGGAGACCCAGTACTTC. Translated, it gives CASSPTSGRRETQYF.

CDR3 DNA: TGTGCCAGCAGCGTAGTGTTCTCTGGGGCCAACGTCCTGACTTTC. Amino acids: CASSVVFSGANVLTF. V and J are TRBV9 and TRBJ2-6; the D is unclear. CDR3 size: 15 residues. Germline V CDR1 and CDR2: SGDLS, YYNGEE. Trimming cost V 0 bases and J 0 bases, with 4 bases left between them.